This paragraph covers one T cell receptor beta chain sequence. The entry originates in a study of shared clonotypes between healthy human individuals. Produced via immunoSEQ multiplex PCR; TCRdb's table is partial and in-frame only. Here the sample spans approximately 2,300,000 clones, about 90% being singletons. The CDR3 sequence is 14 residues long. Germline V CDR1 and CDR2: SGHTA, FQGNSA. V gave up 5 bases and J gave up 4 bases; unmatched junction bases: 5. The sequence derives from a man aged 18 to 29 in good health. Some clones in this sample may be carry-over from other donors' samples. The sequencing input was naive CD4+ T cells from PBMCs. Subset: CD45RA+ positively selected. The chain links TRBV7-2 to TRBJ2-1; 7 positions agree with TRBD2. This CDR3 reads CASSQGLIYNEQFF. In DNA, the CDR3 is TGTGCCAGCAGCCAGGGACTAATTTACAATGAGCAGTTCTTC.